These 23 T cell receptor beta chains originate from one sample sequenced in a study of Graves' ophthalmopathy and Graves' hyperthyroidism. Amplifying from RNA transcripts, the study obtained TCR beta CDR3 regions. RT-PCR with HTBI primers came first, then second-round multiplex PCR. One entry per CDR3 protein, called by TCRdb with MiXCR from the multiplex PCR reads. The sample lists roughly 700,000 distinct CDR3 sequences; 35% to 50% were seen once. Sequences were obtained from peripheral blood. All receptors come from an adult man with Graves' ophthalmopathy.

This chain uses TRBV15 with TRBJ2-7; tentatively, D is TRBD2 (6 bases). The CDR3 runs to 15 residues. The V end lost 0 bases, the J end lost 0 bases, and 9 bases lay between the germline ends. Germline V gene data show CDR1 as LNHNV and CDR2 as YYDKDF (reference sequence). For the CDR3, the DNA is TGTGCCACCAGCAGAGATCGGGAGCTCTCCTACGAGCAGTACTTC. As protein: CATSRDRELSYEQYF.

V and J are TRBV29-1 and TRBJ1-3; D might be TRBD1 (6 bases). Deletions cut 1 base from V and 0 bases from J, with 19 bases between. Germline lookup yields CDR1 SQVTM and CDR2 ANQGSEA. CDR3 length: 18 residues. DNA of the CDR3: TGCAGCGTTGAAGCTTCTAGTAAGCAGGGGTCCTCTGGAAACACCATATATTTT. This translates into CSVEASSKQGSSGNTIYF.

The chain uses TRBV20-1 and TRBJ2-6; D might be TRBD1 (6 bases). The CDR3 covers 13 residues. Germline V gives CDR1 DFQATT, CDR2 SNEGSKA (reference sequence). Trimming took 8 bases from V and 8 from J, leaving 16 bases between them. CDR3 region: CSLGAGSTNVLTF. The CDR3 DNA follows: TGCAGTTTGGGGGCAGGGTCTACCAACGTCCTGACTTTC.

The chain recombines TRBV7-1 with TRBJ2-6; 9 nucleotides agree with TRBD1. TRBV7-1 has ORF status, its function being uncertain. Germline trimming cut 2 bases from V and 0 bases from J; bases unmatched to any gene: 8. This CDR3 has 19 residues. CDR3 region: CASSSLMLTGGSGANVLTF. CDR3 in DNA: TGTGCCAGCAGCTCACTGATGTTGACAGGGGGCTCTGGGGCCAACGTCCTGACTTTC.

This rearrangement joins TRBV7-9 to TRBJ1-4; 9 nucleotides line up with TRBD1. Germline values: CDR1 SEHNR, CDR2 FQNEAQ (reference sequence). Trimming took 10 bases from V and 7 from J; bases not matched to a gene: 13. This CDR3 is built from 15 residues. The CDR3 DNA follows: TGTGCCAACCCGCTGGCCGGGACAGGGTTTGAAAAACTGTTTTTT. Protein product: CANPLAGTGFEKLFF.

This clonotype has ten or more counts. The V gene is TRBV25-1, the J gene TRBJ1-6; D remains ambiguous. V was shortened by 7 bases and J by 5 bases, with 12 bases between the two germline ends. This CDR3 has 14 amino acids. The germline CDR1 and CDR2 sequences are MGHDK and SYGVNS. The CDR3 DNA reads TGTGCCAGCAACGAGAACGGGGATAATTCACCCCTCCACTTT. Amino acid sequence: CASNENGDNSPLHF.

The chain is built from TRBV19 and TRBJ1-4, with D tentatively TRBD1 (5 bases). This CDR3 has 15 amino acids. V lost 6 bases, J lost 0 bases, and 11 bases lay in between. Per germline, CDR1 LNHDA and CDR2 SQIVND (reference sequence). The CDR3 nucleotides read TGTGCCAGTAGACTCGGGGGAGCAACTAATGAAAAACTGTTTTTT. Residues: CASRLGGATNEKLFF.

The genes are TRBV20-1 and TRBJ2-2; D is ambiguous. Germline-derived CDR1 and CDR2 are DFQATT and SNEGSKA (reference sequence). This CDR3 has 16 residues. Trimming took off 6 bases at V and 0 bases at J, with 17 bases between the two ends. CDR3: CSAPTERFANTGELFF. DNA of the CDR3: TGCAGTGCCCCTACCGAGCGATTCGCGAACACCGGGGAGCTGTTTTTT.

This chain connects TRBV14 to TRBJ1-2; D is undetermined. The germline V gene encodes CDR1 SGHDN and CDR2 FVKESK. The CDR3 runs to 15 residues. Trimming stripped 7 bases from V and 7 bases from J, with 22 bases between. Here the CDR3 DNA reads TGTGCCAGCACCAACCCCGGTCGAGGAGGGCTTGGCTACACCTTC. It encodes CASTNPGRGGLGYTF.

This clonotype was seen more than once but under ten times. The junction differs from germline at one of its ends, possibly a read error. The genes are TRBV10-3 and TRBJ1-6; D remains unclear. This CDR3 comprises 15 residues. Germline V gene sequence: CDR1 ENHRY, CDR2 SYGVKD. CDR3: CASSYLGSGESPLHF. For the CDR3, the DNA is TGTGCCAGCAGTTACCTCGGGTCGGGAGAGTCACCCCTCCACTTT.

At least ten counts were recorded for this clonotype. The chain links TRBV2 to TRBJ1-6; TRBD1 agrees at 9 bases. The CDR3 length is 15 residues. V trimming: 4 bases; J trimming: 2 bases; junction bases outside the gene matches: 0. Germline V lookup: CDR1 SNHLY, CDR2 FYNNEI. In DNA, the CDR3 is TGTGCCAGCAGTGGGACAGGGGCCTATAATTCACCCCTCCACTTT. Residues: CASSGTGAYNSPLHF. Full variable domain (rest looked up from reference TRBV2 and TRBJ1-6): EPEVTQTPSHQVTQMGQEVILRCVPISNHLYFYWYRQILGQKVEFLVSFYNNEISEKSEIFDDQFSVERPDGSNFTLKIRSTKLEDSAMYFCASSGTGAYNSPLHFGNGTRLTVT.

The V and J genes are TRBV12-3 or TRBV12-4 and TRBJ2-5, with D uncertain. CDR3 length: 12 amino acids. V was trimmed by 6 bases and J by 3 bases, leaving 8 bases between them. DNA for the CDR3: TGTGCCAGCAGCTACCGGGAAGAGACCCAGTACTTC. This codes for CASSYREETQYF.

This clonotype was detected ten times or more. This chain joins TRBV9 and TRBJ2-7, with D possibly TRBD1 on 6 matching bases. The length of the CDR3 is 13 residues. Trimming left V 2 bases short and J 0 bases short, with 6 bases between. The V gene's germline CDR1 is SGDLS and CDR2 YYNGEE. The CDR3 DNA reads TGTGCCAGCAGCGTGGACAGCTCCTACGAGCAGTACTTC. It yields the protein CASSVDSSYEQYF.

The gene calls are TRBV6-4 and TRBJ1-5; D gene uncertain. The germline V and J ends were trimmed by 2 bases and 3 bases, with 5 bases remaining between them. This CDR3 is built from 13 residues. Germline CDR1 reads MRHNA; CDR2 reads SNTAGT. The CDR3: CASSDEPNQPQHF. In DNA form, the CDR3 reads TGTGCCAGCAGTGACGAGCCCAATCAGCCCCAGCATTTT.

The V gene is TRBV2, the J gene TRBJ2-7, with a possible D match to TRBD1 (6 bases). The V end was cut by 4 bases, the J end by 7 bases, with 20 bases between. The CDR3 length is 15 residues. Per germline, CDR1 SNHLY and CDR2 FYNNEI. The CDR3 region is CASSGTDYFTREQYF. In DNA, the CDR3 is TGTGCCAGCAGTGGGACAGATTATTTTACGCGTGAGCAGTACTTC. Looking up the rest from reference TRBV2 and TRBJ2-7 gives the full variable domain: EPEVTQTPSHQVTQMGQEVILRCVPISNHLYFYWYRQILGQKVEFLVSFYNNEISEKSEIFDDQFSVERPDGSNFTLKIRSTKLEDSAMYFCASSGTDYFTREQYFGPGTRLTVT.

This sequence joins TRBV2 and TRBJ2-5, with 8 bases identical to TRBD2. This CDR3 spans 16 amino acids. CDR1 is SNHLY and CDR2 is FYNNEI in the germline V gene. The V gene end was trimmed by 5 bases and the J gene end by 4 bases; junction bases not matched to a gene: 12. For the CDR3, the DNA is TGTGCCAGCAGTTATGTGCGGCGGGGGGCTTCAGAGACCCAGTACTTC. The encoded protein is CASSYVRRGASETQYF. The entire variable domain, with the rest obtained from reference TRBV2 and TRBJ2-5, is as follows: EPEVTQTPSHQVTQMGQEVILRCVPISNHLYFYWYRQILGQKVEFLVSFYNNEISEKSEIFDDQFSVERPDGSNFTLKIRSTKLEDSAMYFCASSYVRRGASETQYFGPGTRLLVL.

This clonotype was recorded at least ten times. The chain joins TRBV2 to TRBJ1-1; no clear D. CDR1 SNHLY and CDR2 FYNNEI come from the germline V gene. The CDR3 has 12 residues. Trimming cost V 2 bases and J 6 bases, with 7 bases left between them. Here the CDR3 reads CASSERVAEAFF. The DNA of the CDR3 is TGTGCCAGCAGTGAAAGAGTGGCTGAAGCTTTCTTT.

The chain combines TRBV6-5 with TRBJ1-1, with D unclear. V was cut by 6 bases and J by 7 bases, with 9 bases left in between. The germline V gene has CDR1 MNHEY and CDR2 SVGAGI. This CDR3 has 11 amino acids. CDR3 bases: TGTGCCAGCAGCCGGGAGAGTGAAGCTTTCTTT. This sequence encodes CASSRESEAFF.

This clonotype was recorded at least ten times. The DNA of the CDR3 is TGTGCCAGTAGTATCCAGGATCAGGAGACCCAGTACTTC. This translates into CASSIQDQETQYF. The chain has TRBV19 and TRBJ2-5; D uncertain. The V and J ends lost 3 bases and 5 bases respectively, with 10 bases between them. CDR3 size: 13 residues. The germline V gene has CDR1 LNHDA and CDR2 SQIVND (reference sequence).

The genes are TRBV25-1 and TRBJ2-7, with TRBD1 as a possible D gene (6 bases). The tail of the sequence fits TRBJ2-1 better, so the J call may be wrong. The CDR3 is 13 residues long. Germline CDR1 and CDR2: MGHDK and SYGVNS. This CDR3 reads CASSAYSGTEQFF. The CDR3 DNA reads TGTGCCAGCAGTGCATATTCCGGGACAGAGCAGTTCTTC.

This clonotype was seen many times. The J gene is TRBJ1-1, the V gene TRBV7-8; D is unresolved. The CDR3 totals 14 residues. Trimming stripped 0 bases from V and 4 bases from J, with 9 bases between. Germline CDR1 SGHVS, CDR2 FQNEAQ. The CDR3 region has the DNA TGTGCCAGCAGCTTAGCGTCCTTCAGCACTGAAGCTTTCTTT. Residues: CASSLASFSTEAFF.

As concerns this clonotype: At one of its ends the junction is not consistent with the germline gene, which may arise from a read error. The genes are TRBV7-9 and TRBJ2-2; 12 nucleotides line up with TRBD2. The CDR3 spans 17 residues. Germline values: CDR1 SEHNR, CDR2 FQNEAQ (reference sequence). CDR3 DNA: TGCGCCAGCAGCCTAGGACTAGCGGGGACCTCTGCGGGGGAGCTGTTTTTT. Translation: CASSLGLAGTSAGELFF.

This clonotype was counted at least ten times. J is TRBJ1-1 and V is TRBV10-3, with no clear D. V was cut by 2 bases and J by 2 bases, with 15 bases left in between. The germline CDR1 and CDR2 sequences are ENHRY and SYGVKD. The CDR3 extends over 16 amino acids. The CDR3 nucleotides are TGTGCCATCAGTGAGCTGGGAAGGGAGGGAAACACTGAAGCTTTCTTT. Translating it yields CAISELGREGNTEAFF.